This T cell receptor (beta chain) was identified during a study of cytomegalovirus exposure and HLA in healthy donors (dated by TCRdb to about 2017). At the level of the whole study: According to an earlier analysis of a few hundred of the donors, some 180 million T cells yielded 117 million unique TCR beta sequences and around 300 Gb of sequence data. The study used immunosequencing to profile the T cell repertoires of 600 to 850 subjects and linked those repertoires to cytomegalovirus serostatus. Approximately 330 gigabases of sequencing data and 91 million or so unique TCR sequences made up an early release that covered around 640 HLA-typed donors. The study was designed to test whether signatures of past pathogen exposure could be identified by cataloging public T cell receptors. To predict cytomegalovirus infection status, the study brought together high-throughput TCR immunosequencing, statistical association of individual TCRs with disease status, and machine learning. All discovery cohort repertoires had been generated using a single sequencing platform. In a later analysis, previously published TCR beta repertoires from 550 to 750 donors were re-analyzed and high-resolution HLA genotyping was added so that TCR occurrence patterns could be studied. Besides the first cohort of under 700 subjects, a separate validation cohort made up of 120 different subjects was used. Genome-wide SNP genotypes for about 55% of the roughly 670 donors were used in a later genetic analysis, which treated that subset as a discovery cohort. Class I and class II HLA loci were covered by the typing at four-digit resolution. In the later analysis, no new phenotypic data were used to find candidate immune exposures; instead, reliance was placed on TCR beta sequences and their occurrence across donors. Of the roughly 430 genotyped donors, approximately 83% fell in the genetic ancestry cluster associated with self-reported Caucasian donors. Because of strong linkage in the cohort, a few DR-DQ haplotypes were treated as single units for association and clustering. Typing coverage differed by locus: A, B, C, DRB1 and DQB1 were typed in roughly 629-640 donors, DQA1 in approximately 520, DPA1 in 600 to 610, and DPB1 in roughly 450. To decide whether each TCR beta V gene segment behaved as functional or pseudogenic, an earlier analysis of approximately 590 of the donors relied on high-throughput TCR beta sequencing. Alongside the repertoire data, information on donor age, sex, ethnicity and CMV serostatus was compiled. On average, roughly 250,000 unique TCR beta nucleotide sequences were sequenced per donor among 350 to 400 genotyped donors of the cohort, with roughly 18% of those sequences being non-productive. Study-wide conclusions, independent of this receptor: Because the 87-base-pair reads could not distinguish some IMGT-functional V segments, including TRBV6-2 and TRBV6-3, those segments were excluded. An earlier analysis of some 590 of the donors showed that most TCR beta V segments appeared in productive rearrangements either about 90% or about 30% of the time, which broadly matched IMGT annotations. This cohort had only TCR beta chains sequenced, and the lack of alpha or paired-chain data limited which features could be detected. In a later analysis, HLA-associated TCR beta chains were found to be more clonally expanded and to have lower generation probabilities than equally common non-associated chains. Specific HLA alleles were associated with 15,000 to 20,000 TCR beta sequences at a false discovery rate of 0.05 in a later analysis. Strong co-occurrence of HLA alleles, especially DR and DQ, made assigning TCR associations to individual alleles difficult. Immune exposure information for the cohort was limited to CMV serostatus. Because counts were too low, more than 15 rarely observed V segments, including chromosome 9 orphons, were excluded from the earlier analysis of 587 of the donors. A group of highly shared sequence variants was considered likely to be a technical artifact of the sequencing pipeline. A later analysis reported that several top co-occurrence clusters appeared linked to parvovirus B19, influenza, CMV and Epstein-Barr virus. A further reported finding was that TCR beta sequences accurately predicted the HLA-A and HLA-B alleles for most subjects in the first cohort. Linkage disequilibrium might explain the correlated functional status among segregating V segments, but an unknown experimental factor could not be excluded. A total of fewer than 200 TCR beta chains were listed by the study as associated with cytomegalovirus. The classifier was reported to diagnose cytomegalovirus status with high specificity and sensitivity in both the original cohort and the validation cohort. A later genetic analysis reported fewer N-insertions in productive TCRs among donors in an Asian-associated ancestry cluster than the roughly 700-donor mean. Because some donors lacked HLA typing at each locus, the association tests relied only on the typed subset. V-gene and J-gene trimming of TCR beta chains was associated with a missense DCLRE1C variant in a later genetic analysis, and the association was replicated in an independent cohort. While some public TCRs were present in many individuals, most TCR sequences turned up only very rarely across donors. A later analysis found that TCR association rates varied across HLA loci, with DRB1 alleles showing the most associated TCRs and HLA-C alleles the fewest. A few of the identified cytomegalovirus-associated TCR beta chains were confirmed in vitro to be specific for cytomegalovirus antigens. Presence/absence analyses assumed roughly uniform sequencing depth across donors, an assumption that may not hold. In a later analysis, most CMV-associated TCR beta chains were found to appear HLA-restricted, with HLA associations seemingly driven largely by CMV exposure. According to the authors, the approach could potentially be generalized to other disease states and immunological phenotypes.

In total, approximately 610 healthy bone marrow donors made up the cohort. At the time of sampling, every cohort member was nominally healthy, though immune exposures that went unrecorded were likely present. The donor was CMV seronegative and was included in the group of a few hundred seronegative cohort members. A peripheral blood sample was provided by each donor, and peripheral blood mononuclear cells were used for TCR beta sequencing. Genomic DNA extraction from the blood cell samples was performed with the Qiagen DNeasy Blood Extraction Kit. Libraries were built with the immunoSEQ multiplex PCR assay. For the multiplex PCR, a mixture combining 60 forward primers for TCR Vbeta segments and 13 reverse primers for TCR Jbeta segments was used. A multiplex PCR assay on genomic DNA amplified the CDR3 region of rearranged TCR beta genes. The amplified TCR beta libraries were sequenced on the Illumina HiSeq System as 87-base-pair reads. As for the authors' bioinformatics: In a later analysis, approximately 74 million unique TCR beta chains were counted across the roughly 670 repertoires, and roughly 11 million of these chains were shared by at least two donors. To remove PCR and sequencing errors, raw reads were error-corrected and collapsed into unique sequences using a nearest-neighbor algorithm that merged closely related sequences. CDR3 sequences were aligned to IMGT reference sequences to assign V, D and J gene segments. For a sequence to be retained, at least a six-nucleotide match to both a V gene segment and a J gene segment was required. Rearrangements were classified as productive when the CDR3 lacked stop codons and remained in frame with V and J, and all other rearrangements were classified as non-productive. CDR3 was defined by IMGT convention, running from the second conserved V-encoded cysteine to the conserved J-encoded phenylalanine. The earlier analysis of 587 of the donors excluded sequences that lacked an unambiguous match to a single V gene segment. An earlier analysis of over 450 of the donors classified V segments as functional when productive rearrangements were above 56.7% and as segregating when the standard deviation between donors was above 5%. A statistical classification framework was built for diagnosing cytomegalovirus status from the catalog of TCR beta chain sequences. V and J gene assignment, in a later analysis, came from comparing TCR nucleotide sequences with IMGT/GENE-DB human TR gene sequences. The TCRdist pipeline was used in a later analysis to assign CDR3 sequences and most-parsimonious VDJ recombination scenarios. In a later analysis, each TCR beta chain was defined by its CDR3 amino acid sequence together with its V-gene family, and reads without a unique V-gene family were excluded. A later analysis removed 550 to 700 highly shared, low-generation-probability nucleotide sequences to deal with suspected cross-contamination and a sequencing artifact. In a later analysis, a clonal expansion index was calculated for each public chain from normalized within-repertoire ranks of inferred template counts. Generation probabilities in a later analysis came from a VDJ recombination model fitted to out-of-frame rearrangements, and those results were checked against IGoR. A later analysis scored TCR-TCR, TCR-HLA and TCR-CMV co-occurrence with hypergeometric tests, applying a repertoire-size bias correction to TCR pairs. To estimate false discovery rates, a later analysis permuted the HLA or CMV assignments 20 times. In a later analysis, co-occurring TCRs were grouped using DBSCAN, and TCRdist sequence similarity was added for clustering within HLA-allele-positive subsets. Co-occurrence clustering excluded repertoires with fewer than 30,000 or more than 120,000 public chains, plus five with anomalous nucleotide sharing. Entries here come from immuneACCESS through TCRdb and include only in-frame sequences with V and J called. Some clones fail to appear in such tables; in the studies checked, an unresolved V gene covers under half of the shortfall, and the cause of the remainder is unknown. D and trimming were read from the DNA, whereas the V and J calls and clone size are those reported in that table. A total of 200,000 to 250,000 clones appear in this sample, roughly 91% of them only once. The biggest ten clones account for around 1% of the sample.

Per the germline V gene, SGHAT is the CDR1 and FQNNGV is the CDR2. V loses 0 bases, J loses 4 bases, and the germline ends lie 18 bases apart. The CDR3 holds 17 amino acids from the cysteine to the phenylalanine. The only DNA kept is the CDR3, 51 bases in frame from the first base. A word on this clone: Its antigen has not been determined. One base away there is no much larger clone; base qualities are not given.

Source material: PBMCs. This TCR derives from a woman under 30 in good health and CMV-seronegative. The chain employs TRBV11-2 and TRBJ1-2; a weak D assignment points to TRBD1 (6 bases agree). The bases are TGTGCCAGCAGCTTAGATCCCCGGACAGCTTATTTCTATGGCTACACCTTC. The encoded protein is CASSLDPRTAYFYGYTF.